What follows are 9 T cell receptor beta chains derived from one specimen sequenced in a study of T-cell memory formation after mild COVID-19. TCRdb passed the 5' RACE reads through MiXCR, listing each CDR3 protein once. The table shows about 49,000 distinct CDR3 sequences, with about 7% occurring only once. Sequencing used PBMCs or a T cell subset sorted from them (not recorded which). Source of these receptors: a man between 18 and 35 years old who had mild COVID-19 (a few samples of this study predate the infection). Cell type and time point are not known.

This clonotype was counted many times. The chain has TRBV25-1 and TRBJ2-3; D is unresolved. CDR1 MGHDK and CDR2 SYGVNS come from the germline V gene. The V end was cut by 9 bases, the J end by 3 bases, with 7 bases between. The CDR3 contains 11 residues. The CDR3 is CASRTTDTQYF. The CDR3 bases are TGTGCCAGTCGAACAACAGATACGCAGTATTTT.

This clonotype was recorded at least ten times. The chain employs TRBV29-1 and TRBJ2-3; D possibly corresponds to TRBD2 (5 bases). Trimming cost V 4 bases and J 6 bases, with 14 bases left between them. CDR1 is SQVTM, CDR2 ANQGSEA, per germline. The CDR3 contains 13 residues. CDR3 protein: CSVAPAARDTQYF. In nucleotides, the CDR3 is TGCAGCGTTGCCCCAGCGGCTCGGGATACGCAGTATTTT.

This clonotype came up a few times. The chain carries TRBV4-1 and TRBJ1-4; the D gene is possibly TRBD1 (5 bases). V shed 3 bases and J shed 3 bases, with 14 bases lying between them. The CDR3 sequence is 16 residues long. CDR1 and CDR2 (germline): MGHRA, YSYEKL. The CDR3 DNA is TGCGCCAGCAGCCAGAACCAGGGCACGGCTAATGAAAAACTGTTTTTT. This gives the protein CASSQNQGTANEKLFF.

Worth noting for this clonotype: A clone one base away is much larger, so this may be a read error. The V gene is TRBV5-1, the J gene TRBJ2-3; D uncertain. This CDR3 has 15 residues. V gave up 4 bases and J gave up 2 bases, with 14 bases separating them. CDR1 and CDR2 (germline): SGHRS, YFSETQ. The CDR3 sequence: CASSKMRHFTDTQYF. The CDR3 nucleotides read TGCGCCAGCAGCAAAATGCGTCACTTCACAGATACGCAGTATTTT. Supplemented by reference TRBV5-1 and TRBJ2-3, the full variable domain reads KAGVTQTPRYLIKTRGQQVTLSCSPISGHRSVSWYQQTPGQGLQFLFEYFSETQRNKGNFPGRFSGRQFSNSRSEMNVSTLELGDSALYLCASSKMRHFTDTQYFGPGTRLTVL.

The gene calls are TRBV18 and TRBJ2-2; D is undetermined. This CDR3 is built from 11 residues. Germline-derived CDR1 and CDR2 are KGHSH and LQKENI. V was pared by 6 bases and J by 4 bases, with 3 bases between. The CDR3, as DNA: TGTGCCAGCTCGCGCACCGGGGAGCTGTTTTTT. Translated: CASSRTGELFF.

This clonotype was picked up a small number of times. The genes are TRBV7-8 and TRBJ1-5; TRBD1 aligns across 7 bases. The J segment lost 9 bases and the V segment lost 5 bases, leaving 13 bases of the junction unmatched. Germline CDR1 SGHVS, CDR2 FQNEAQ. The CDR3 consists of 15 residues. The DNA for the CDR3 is TGTGCCAGCAGCCCCCGACAGGGCCAGTTTGGGCCCCAGCATTTT. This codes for CASSPRQGQFGPQHF.

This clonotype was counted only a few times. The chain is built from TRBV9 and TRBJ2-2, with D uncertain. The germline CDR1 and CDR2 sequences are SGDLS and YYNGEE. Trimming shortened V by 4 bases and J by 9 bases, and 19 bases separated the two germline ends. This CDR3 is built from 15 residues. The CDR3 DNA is TGTGCCAGCAGCCCTCAGGTTGCGGCCGCCAGGGAGCTGTTTTTT. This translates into CASSPQVAAARELFF.

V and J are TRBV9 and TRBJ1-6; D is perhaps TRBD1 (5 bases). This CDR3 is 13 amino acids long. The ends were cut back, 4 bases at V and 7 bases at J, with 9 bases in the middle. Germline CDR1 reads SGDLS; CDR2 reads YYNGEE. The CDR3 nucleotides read TGTGCCAGCAGCAAGGAGGGGAATTCACCCCTCCACTTT. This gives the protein CASSKEGNSPLHF.

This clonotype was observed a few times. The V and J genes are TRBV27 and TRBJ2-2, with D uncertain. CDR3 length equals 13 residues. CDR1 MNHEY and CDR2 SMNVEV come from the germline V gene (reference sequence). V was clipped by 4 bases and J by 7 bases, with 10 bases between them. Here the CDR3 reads CASSSYLIGELFF. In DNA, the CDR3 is TGTGCCAGCAGTTCTTACCTGATCGGGGAGCTGTTTTTT.